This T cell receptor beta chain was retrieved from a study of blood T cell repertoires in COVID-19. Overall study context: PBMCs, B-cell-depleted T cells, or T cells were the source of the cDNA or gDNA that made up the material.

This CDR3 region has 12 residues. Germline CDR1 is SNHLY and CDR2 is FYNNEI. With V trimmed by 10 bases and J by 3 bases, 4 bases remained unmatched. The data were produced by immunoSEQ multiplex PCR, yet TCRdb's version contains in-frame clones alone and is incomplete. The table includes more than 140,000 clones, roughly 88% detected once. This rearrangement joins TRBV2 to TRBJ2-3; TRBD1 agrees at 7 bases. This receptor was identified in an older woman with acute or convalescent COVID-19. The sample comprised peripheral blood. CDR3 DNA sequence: TGTGCCACCGGACAGGCAACAGATACGCAGTATTTT. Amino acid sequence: CATGQATDTQYF.